The 2 T cell receptor beta chains given below trace back to one sample, sequenced in a study of T-cell reconstitution after alpha-beta-depleted transplantation in children. Preparation of the TCRbeta library was carried out with unique molecular identifiers. Each CDR3 protein gets one entry after TCRdb re-called the PCR reads with MiXCR. This sample has 250,000 to 400,000 distinct CDR3 sequences, with 23% found just once. The sequencing used PBMCs, mostly from graft donor cells, collected 180 days after TCRalphabeta/CD19-depleted stem cell transplant. The source is a male patient aged 10 to 17 who had a stem cell transplant for acute lymphoblastic leukemia, so the T cells may come from the graft donor.

The chain carries TRBV4-1 and TRBJ1-5; possible D gene TRBD1, 6 bases. The CDR3 runs to 16 residues. V lost 1 base to trimming and J lost 3 bases, with 13 bases between them. Germline-derived CDR1 and CDR2 are MGHRA and YSYEKL. This CDR3 reads CASSQVQGQHNQPQHF. In DNA, the CDR3 is TGCGCCAGCAGCCAAGTTCAAGGACAGCACAATCAGCCCCAGCATTTT.

This clonotype occurred a few times. The chain is built from TRBV5-1 and TRBJ2-1; D could derive from TRBD1 or TRBD2 (5 bases each). Trimming left V 0 bases short and J 14 bases short, with 12 bases between. The V gene's germline CDR1 is SGHRS and CDR2 YFSETQ. This CDR3 contains 12 residues. The chain's CDR3 is CASSLEGSWKFF. CDR3 DNA: TGCGCCAGCAGCTTGGAGGGGAGCTGGAAGTTCTTC.